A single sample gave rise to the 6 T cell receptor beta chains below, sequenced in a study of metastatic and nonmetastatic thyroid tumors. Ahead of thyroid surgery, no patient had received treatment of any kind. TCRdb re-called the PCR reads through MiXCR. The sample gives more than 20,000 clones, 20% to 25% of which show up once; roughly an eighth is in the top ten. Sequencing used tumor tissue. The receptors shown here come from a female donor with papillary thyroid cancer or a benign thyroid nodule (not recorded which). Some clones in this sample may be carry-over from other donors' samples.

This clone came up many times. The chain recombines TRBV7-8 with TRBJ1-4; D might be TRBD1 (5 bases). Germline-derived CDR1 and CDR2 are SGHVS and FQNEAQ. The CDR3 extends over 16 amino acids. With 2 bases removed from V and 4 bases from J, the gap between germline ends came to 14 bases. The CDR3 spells CASSLPAGQGNEKLFF. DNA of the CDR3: TGTGCCAGCAGCTTACCCGCAGGGCAGGGTAATGAAAAACTGTTTTTT.

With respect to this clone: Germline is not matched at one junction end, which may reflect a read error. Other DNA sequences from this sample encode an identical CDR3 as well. The CDR3 bases are TGTGCCAGCCACCGGGAGTATGAGCAGTTCTTC. It is translated as CASHREYEQFF. The chain links TRBV5-1 to TRBJ2-1; D might be TRBD2 (6 bases). Germline V gives CDR1 SGHRS, CDR2 YFSETQ. The CDR3 has 11 residues. Full variable domain (rest looked up from reference TRBV5-1 and TRBJ2-1): KAGVTQTPRYLIKTRGQQVTLSCSPISGHRSVSWYQQTPGQGLQFLFEYFSETQRNKGNFPGRFSGRQFSNSRSEMNVSTLELGDSALYLCASHREYEQFFGPGTRLTVL.

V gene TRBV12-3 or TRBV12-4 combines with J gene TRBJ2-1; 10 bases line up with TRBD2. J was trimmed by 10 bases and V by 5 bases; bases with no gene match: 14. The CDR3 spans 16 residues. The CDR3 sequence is CASSPSGRGVVGEQFF. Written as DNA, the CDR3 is TGTGCCAGCAGTCCTAGCGGGAGAGGCGTTGTTGGCGAGCAGTTCTTC.

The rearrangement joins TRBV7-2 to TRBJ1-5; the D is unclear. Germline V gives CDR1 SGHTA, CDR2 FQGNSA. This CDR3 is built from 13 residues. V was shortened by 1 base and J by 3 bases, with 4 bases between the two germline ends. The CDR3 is CASSLGHNQPQHF. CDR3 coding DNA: TGTGCCAGCAGCTTAGGACACAATCAGCCCCAGCATTTT.

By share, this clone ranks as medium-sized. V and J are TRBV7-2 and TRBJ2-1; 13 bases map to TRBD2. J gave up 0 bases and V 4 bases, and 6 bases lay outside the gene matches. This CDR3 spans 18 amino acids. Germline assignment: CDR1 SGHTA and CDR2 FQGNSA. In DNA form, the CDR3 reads TGTGCCAGCAGCTCCGGGACTAGCGGGACGCTCTCCTACAATGAGCAGTTCTTC. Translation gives CASSSGTSGTLSYNEQFF.

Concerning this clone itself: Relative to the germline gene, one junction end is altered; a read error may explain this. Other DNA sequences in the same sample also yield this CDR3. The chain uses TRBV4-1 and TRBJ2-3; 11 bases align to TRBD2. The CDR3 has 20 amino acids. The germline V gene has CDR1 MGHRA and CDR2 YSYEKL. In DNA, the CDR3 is TGCGCCAGCAGCCTCGGGTGGGGGACTAGCGGTACTTTTAGCACAGATACACAGTATTTT. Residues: CASSLGWGTSGTFSTDTQYF.